The sequence of this TCR beta chain was determined in a study of vaccination effects on CD4 cells after COVID-19. Concerning this clone itself: Its cognate antigen is unknown.

TCRdb's copy holds only in-frame clones and misses some; the assay was immunoSEQ multiplex PCR. The sample shows tens of thousands of clones, over 60% of them seen only once. Germline CDR1 and CDR2: LGHDT and YNNKEL (reference sequence). This CDR3 is 15 amino acids long. The V and J ends lost 4 bases and 4 bases respectively, with 16 bases between them. CD4+ T cells specific for antigen were expanded with viral peptide pools by the ViraFEST assay before sequencing. With more than nine days of culture completed, CD4+ T cells were isolated. Confirmation by PCR established that the person had SARS-CoV-2 infection between March and December 2020.

The specimen comprised CD4+ T cells from PBMCs cultured with HCoV-NL63 spike peptides, sampled before COVID-19 vaccination. V usage is TRBV3-1 (or the pseudogene TRBV3-2) and J usage is TRBJ1-2; no clear D gene. The sequence came from a human donor who had a prior SARS-CoV-2 infection. The CDR3 protein is CASSPRTSLGYGYTF. The CDR3 nucleotides read TGTGCCAGCAGCCCCCGGACTTCTCTTGGCTATGGCTACACCTTC.